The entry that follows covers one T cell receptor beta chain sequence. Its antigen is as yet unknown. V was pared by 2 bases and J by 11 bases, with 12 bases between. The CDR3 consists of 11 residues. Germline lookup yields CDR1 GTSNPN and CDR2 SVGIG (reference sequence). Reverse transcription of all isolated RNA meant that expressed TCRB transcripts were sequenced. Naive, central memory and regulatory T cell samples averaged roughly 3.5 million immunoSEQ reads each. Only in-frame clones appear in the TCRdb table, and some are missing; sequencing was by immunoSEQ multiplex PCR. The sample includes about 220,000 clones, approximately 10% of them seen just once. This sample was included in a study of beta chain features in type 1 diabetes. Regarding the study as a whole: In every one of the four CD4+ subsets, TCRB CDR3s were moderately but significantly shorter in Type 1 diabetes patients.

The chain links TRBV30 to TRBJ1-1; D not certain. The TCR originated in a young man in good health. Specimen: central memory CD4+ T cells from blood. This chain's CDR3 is CAWSTDLRAFF. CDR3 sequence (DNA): TGTGCCTGGAGTACGGACCTGAGGGCTTTCTTT.